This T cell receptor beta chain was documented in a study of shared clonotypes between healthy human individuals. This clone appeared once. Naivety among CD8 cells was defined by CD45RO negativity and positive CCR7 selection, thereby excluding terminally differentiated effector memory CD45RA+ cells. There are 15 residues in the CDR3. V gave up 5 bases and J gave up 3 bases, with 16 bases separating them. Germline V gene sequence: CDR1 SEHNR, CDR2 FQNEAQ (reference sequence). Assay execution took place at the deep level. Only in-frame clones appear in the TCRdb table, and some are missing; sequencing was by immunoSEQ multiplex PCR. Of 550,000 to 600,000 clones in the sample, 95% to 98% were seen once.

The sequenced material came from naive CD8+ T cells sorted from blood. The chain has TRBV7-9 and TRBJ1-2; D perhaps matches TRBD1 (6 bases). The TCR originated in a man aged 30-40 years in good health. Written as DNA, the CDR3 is TGTGCCAGCAGCGGGTTGGGGGCCTGGGACTATGGCTACACCTTC. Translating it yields CASSGLGAWDYGYTF.